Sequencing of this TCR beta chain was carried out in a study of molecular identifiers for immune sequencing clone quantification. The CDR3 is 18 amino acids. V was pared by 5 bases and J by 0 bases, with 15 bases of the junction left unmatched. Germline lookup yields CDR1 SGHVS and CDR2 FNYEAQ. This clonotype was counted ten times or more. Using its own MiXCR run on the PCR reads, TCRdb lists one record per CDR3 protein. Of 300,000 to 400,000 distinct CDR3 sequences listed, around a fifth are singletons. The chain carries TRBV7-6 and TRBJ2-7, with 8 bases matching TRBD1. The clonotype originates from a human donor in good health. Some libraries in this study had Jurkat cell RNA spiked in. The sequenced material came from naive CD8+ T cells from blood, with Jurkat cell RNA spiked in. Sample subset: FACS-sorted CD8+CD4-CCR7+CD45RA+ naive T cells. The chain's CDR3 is CASSAPPFGTGLSYEQYF. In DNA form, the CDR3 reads TGTGCCAGCAGCGCGCCCCCCTTCGGGACAGGACTCTCCTACGAGCAGTACTTC.